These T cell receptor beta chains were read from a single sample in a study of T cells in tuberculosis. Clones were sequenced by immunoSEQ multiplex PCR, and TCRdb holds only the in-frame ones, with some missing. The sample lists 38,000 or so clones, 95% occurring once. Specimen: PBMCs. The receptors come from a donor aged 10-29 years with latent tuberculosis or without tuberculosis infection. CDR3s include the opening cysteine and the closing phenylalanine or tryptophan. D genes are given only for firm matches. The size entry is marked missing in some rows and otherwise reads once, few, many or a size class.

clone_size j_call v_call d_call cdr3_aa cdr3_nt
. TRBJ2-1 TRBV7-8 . CASSSSEGIDEQFF TGTGCCAGCAGCAGTAGCGAGGGAATCGATGAGCAGTTCTTC
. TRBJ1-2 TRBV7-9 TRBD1 CASSHRLSDRNYGYTF TGTGCCAGCAGTCATCGACTTTCGGACAGGAACTATGGCTACACCTTC
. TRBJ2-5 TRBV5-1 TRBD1 CASSPGTGGRETQYF TGCGCCAGCAGCCCGGGGACAGGGGGCCGAGAGACCCAGTACTTC
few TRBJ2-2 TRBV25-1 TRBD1 CASSGSAVTGGRELFF TGTGCCAGCAGTGGAAGTGCGGTGACAGGGGGCAGGGAGCTGTTTTTT
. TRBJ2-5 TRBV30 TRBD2 CAWSGGVETQYF TGTGCCTGGAGCGGGGGGGTAGAGACCCAGTACTTC
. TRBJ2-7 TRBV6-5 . CASRFDPGVAYEQYF TGTGCCAGCAGATTCGACCCGGGGGTGGCCTACGAGCAGTACTTC
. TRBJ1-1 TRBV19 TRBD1 CASSILRGQSSGTEAFF TGTGCCAGTAGTATCTTAAGGGGACAGTCGTCGGGCACTGAAGCTTTCTTT
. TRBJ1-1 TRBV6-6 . CASQGLTGNTEAFF TGTGCCAGTCAGGGGTTGACTGGGAACACTGAAGCTTTCTTT
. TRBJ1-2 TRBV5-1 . CASSFSGDYGYTF TGCGCCAGCAGCTTCAGCGGAGACTATGGCTACACCTTC
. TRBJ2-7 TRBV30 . CAWTKGAYEQYF TGTGCCTGGACAAAAGGGGCCTACGAGCAGTACTTC
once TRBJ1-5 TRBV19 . CASTQGYQPQHF TGTGCCAGTACCCAGGGTTATCAGCCCCAGCATTTT